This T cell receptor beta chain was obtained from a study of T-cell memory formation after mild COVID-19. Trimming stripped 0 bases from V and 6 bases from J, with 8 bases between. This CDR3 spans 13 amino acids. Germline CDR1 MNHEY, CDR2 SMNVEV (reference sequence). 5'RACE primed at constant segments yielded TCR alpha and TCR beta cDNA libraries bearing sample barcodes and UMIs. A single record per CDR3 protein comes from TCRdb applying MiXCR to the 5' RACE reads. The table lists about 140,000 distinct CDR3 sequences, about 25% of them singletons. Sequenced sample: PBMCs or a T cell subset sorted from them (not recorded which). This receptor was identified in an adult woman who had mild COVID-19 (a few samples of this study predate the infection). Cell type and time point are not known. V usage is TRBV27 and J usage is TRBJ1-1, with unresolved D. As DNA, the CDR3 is TGTGCCAGCAGTTTATCGACGCAGTCTGAAGCTTTCTTT. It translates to CASSLSTQSEAFF.